These T cell receptor beta chains were read from a single sample in a study of blood T cell repertoires in COVID-19. The table came from immunoSEQ multiplex PCR; TCRdb's copy has only in-frame clones and leaves some out. The repertoire includes some 340,000 clones, over 90% of them detected once, and roughly 3.6% sits in the top ten. Sequenced sample: PBMCs or T cells enriched from blood (not recorded which). The receptors originated from a woman aged 25 to 45 who had been exposed to COVID-19. CDR3s leave out the opening cysteine and the closing phenylalanine or tryptophan. Expanded clones are given a class, and other clones once, few, many or no size at all.

>TRBJ2-1|TRBV5-6|.
ASSTDYNEQF
>TRBJ1-2|TRBV19|.
ASTRGDRNYGYT
>TRBJ1-1|TRBV5-1|.
ASSLILSTEAF
>TRBJ2-5|TRBV30|.
AWRFALAVTQETQY
>TRBJ1-6|TRBV5-1|.
ASNPGAGAYNSPLH
>TRBJ2-1|TRBV19|.
ASSEEHRGGAYNEQF
>TRBJ1-5|TRBV11-3|.
ASSLRRAENSNQPQH
>TRBJ1-5|TRBV6-2/TRBV6-3|.
ASSTQENQPQH
>TRBJ2-1|TRBV5-1|.
ASSQNGLPGNEQF
>TRBJ1-4|TRBV11-2|.
ASSVLGPGEKLF
>TRBJ2-2|TRBV4-3|few
ASSPQGYGELF
>TRBJ1-1|TRBV5-1|.
ASSPGGTLNTEAF
>TRBJ1-2|TRBV5-1|.
ASSFGQGDYGYT
>TRBJ2-1|TRBV9|.
ASSVGGTSGTEQF
>TRBJ2-5|TRBV6-5|.
ASNGQGRETQY
>TRBJ1-6|TRBV7-9|.
ASNPGQNSPLH
>TRBJ2-7|TRBV5-6|.
ASSLPPTGKNEQY
>TRBJ1-5|TRBV3-1/TRBV3-2|.
ASSQAQGLINNQPQH
>TRBJ2-1|TRBV30|.
AWSRSGRQF
>TRBJ1-2|TRBV5-4|.
ASSLVSGYGYT
>TRBJ1-4|TRBV4-2|.
ASSQAQGDNEKLF
>TRBJ1-2|TRBV27|.
ASSLSGGTAPYGYT
>TRBJ2-7|TRBV6-1|many
ASSERKESSYEQY
>TRBJ2-5|TRBV5-1|.
ASGETRGGDETQY
>TRBJ1-1|TRBV19|.
ASSTQMNTEAF
>TRBJ2-7|TRBV9|.
ASSVGAHRGLDEQY
>TRBJ2-1|TRBV7-9|.
ASSLIRDNEQF
>TRBJ1-6|TRBV5-6|.
ASSSGTGQRNSPLH
>TRBJ1-1|TRBV19|.
ASSSSGGGTEAF
>TRBJ1-2|TRBV7-9|.
ASSLTGRGYT
>TRBJ1-1|TRBV5-6|.
ASSLGSLGSTEAF
>TRBJ1-5|TRBV3-1/TRBV3-2|.
ASSQDRVGQPQH
>TRBJ1-2|TRBV5-1|.
ASSRLTGTHGYT
>TRBJ1-2|TRBV5-1|.
ASSLSAGNRGYT
>TRBJ2-2|TRBV7-2|.
ASSPDLLGNTGELF
>TRBJ1-2|TRBV30|.
AWSSLGRHNYGYT
>TRBJ1-2|TRBV4-1|.
ASSQLQGGEYGYT
>TRBJ2-5|TRBV5-1|.
ASSLGNRRDSLKYQETQY
>TRBJ1-2|TRBV10-3|.
AINLGAREGYT
>TRBJ1-2|TRBV7-9|once
ASSPTVRDSHYGYT
>TRBJ2-7|TRBV6-6|few
ASSLLIGYEQY
>TRBJ1-4|TRBV27|.
ASSSANEKLF
>TRBJ1-3|TRBV4-1|.
ASSQDSQWFSGNTIY
>TRBJ1-5|TRBV5-1|.
ASSLDGGYQPQH
>TRBJ1-1|TRBV7-2|once
ASSSRPGQMNTEAF
>TRBJ1-2|TRBV12-5|.
ASGFDRGGYT